This T cell receptor (beta chain) comes out of a study of blood T cell repertoires in COVID-19. Repertoires were generated with immunoSEQ multiplex PCR, while TCRdb's copy carries only in-frame clones and drops some. The sample gives approximately 270,000 clones, around 89% of which show up once; around 0.8% is in the top ten. The CDR3 is 15 residues long. Germline loops: CDR1 SNHLY, CDR2 FYNNEI. The V and J ends lost 8 bases and 3 bases respectively, with 17 bases between them. The chain recombines TRBV2 with TRBJ1-3; D is unclear. Source material: peripheral blood. The receptor comes from a man aged 25 to 40 with acute or convalescent COVID-19. The CDR3 protein is CASRGQNMGGNTIYF. The CDR3 DNA sequence: TGTGCCAGCCGCGGCCAGAACATGGGTGGAAACACCATATATTTT.